The 12 T cell receptor beta chains given below trace back to one sample, sequenced in a study of Ad26.COV2.S vaccination and SARS-CoV-2 variants. Profiling relied on immunoSEQ multiplex PCR, and the TCRdb table lists in-frame clones only, not all of them. The sample holds 350,000 to 500,000 clones, around 90% seen once. Specified treatment: around 19 received Ad26.COV2.S at low or high dose, single or two shots; about 5 received placebo; per-sample allocation not given. The samples were gathered on day 63 after the first injection of vaccine or placebo. This material consisted of peripheral blood, taken in a trial of Ad26.COV2.S vaccine versus placebo. Receptors were obtained from a person aged 18-60 years who received the Ad26.COV2.S COVID-19 vaccine or a placebo.

The J gene is TRBJ2-7, the V gene TRBV10-3; D not certain. Germline CDR1 reads ENHRY; CDR2 reads SYGVKD. This CDR3 contains 14 residues. V was pared by 2 bases and J by 2 bases, with 10 bases between. The CDR3 DNA sequence: TGTGCCATCAGTGAGATGGCGGATACCTACGAGCAGTACTTC. Translated: CAISEMADTYEQYF.

V gene TRBV10-3 combines with J gene TRBJ1-1; D unresolved. This CDR3 spans 11 amino acids. From germline, CDR1 is ENHRY and CDR2 SYGVKD. The V gene lost 2 bases and the J gene lost 11 bases, with 9 bases spanning the gap. The CDR3 spells CAISERGGAFF. In DNA, the CDR3 is TGTGCCATCAGTGAGCGGGGAGGGGCTTTCTTT.

The chain employs TRBV28 and TRBJ2-1; 8 bases agree with TRBD2. Looked up from germline, CDR1 is MDHEN and CDR2 is SYDVKM. This CDR3 is 12 amino acids long. J gave up 10 bases and V 7 bases, and 6 bases lay outside the gene matches. In DNA, the CDR3 is TGTGCCAGCAACCCTCGGGAGGGCGAGCAGTTCTTC. This translates into CASNPREGEQFF.

The V and J genes are TRBV18 and TRBJ2-7; 8 positions match TRBD1. After removal of 3 bases from V and 3 bases from J, the junction contained 1 base not matched to a gene. The CDR3 covers 13 residues. Per the germline V gene, CDR1 is KGHSH and CDR2 is LQKENI. DNA of the CDR3: TGTGCCAGCTCACCGGACAGGGTCTACGAGCAGTACTTC. It translates to CASSPDRVYEQYF.

The chain combines TRBV12-3 or TRBV12-4 with TRBJ2-4; no clear D gene. Trimming left V 6 bases short and J 1 base short, with 7 bases between. The CDR3 sequence is 13 residues long. The DNA of the CDR3 is TGTGCCAGCAGGTCGGACGCCAAAAACATTCAGTACTTC. Protein sequence: CASRSDAKNIQYF.

This chain joins TRBV15 and TRBJ1-1; 8 bases are shared with TRBD1. The trim removed 0 bases at V and 4 bases at J, leaving 4 bases unmatched. CDR1 and CDR2 from the germline V gene are LNHNV and YYDKDF (reference sequence). The CDR3 has 15 residues. DNA for the CDR3: TGTGCCACCAGCAGAGAGGCAGGGGGCATCACTGAAGCTTTCTTT. This codes for CATSREAGGITEAFF.

The V gene is TRBV7-9, the J gene TRBJ2-7; D might be TRBD2 (5 bases). The CDR3 runs 15 residues. Germline assignment: CDR1 SEHNR and CDR2 FQNEAQ (reference sequence). The V end was cut by 4 bases, the J end by 5 bases, with 18 bases between. The CDR3, as DNA: TGTGCCAGCAGCTACCGGGGAACAATTGGGGACGAGCAGTACTTC. It is translated as CASSYRGTIGDEQYF.

V usage is TRBV7-9 and J usage is TRBJ2-3; no firm D call. Germline V gene data show CDR1 as SEHNR and CDR2 as FQNEAQ (reference sequence). With 4 bases removed from V and 3 bases from J, the gap between germline ends came to 14 bases. The CDR3 sequence is 15 residues long. The CDR3 region is CASSYGDIGTDTQYF. The DNA for the CDR3 is TGTGCCAGCAGCTATGGGGATATAGGGACAGATACGCAGTATTTT.

The chain joins TRBV6-5 to TRBJ1-2; 7 bases line up with TRBD1. The CDR3 is 14 amino acids. V was clipped by 6 bases and J by 8 bases; unmatched bases: 12. CDR1 and CDR2 from the germline V gene are MNHEY and SVGAGI. The CDR3, as DNA: TGTGCCAGCAGCCAAGGGGGCGGTTCCGAGGGCTACACCTTC. The encoded protein is CASSQGGGSEGYTF.

Only one count was recorded for this clone. J is TRBJ2-3 and V is TRBV28, with no clear D. Per the germline V gene, CDR1 is MDHEN and CDR2 is SYDVKM. The CDR3 runs to 13 residues. With 1 base removed from V and 2 bases from J, the gap between germline ends came to 4 bases. CDR3 coding DNA: TGTGCCAGCAGTTTATCAGCCACAGATACGCAGTATTTT. Its protein product is CASSLSATDTQYF.

This rearrangement joins TRBV28 to TRBJ1-2; no definite D call. The CDR3 is 14 residues long. V dropped 1 base and J dropped 4 bases, with 10 bases sitting between them. Germline assignment: CDR1 MDHEN and CDR2 SYDVKM. The CDR3 loop is CASSLFYTFYGYTF. The CDR3 coding sequence is TGTGCCAGCAGTTTATTTTACACCTTCTATGGCTACACCTTC.

The chain joins TRBV27 to TRBJ1-1; D gene ambiguous. The V and J ends lost 1 base and 1 base respectively, with 7 bases between them. The germline V gene encodes CDR1 MNHEY and CDR2 SMNVEV (reference sequence). The CDR3 covers 14 residues. CDR3 sequence reads: CASSLLSENTEAFF. The CDR3 DNA reads TGTGCCAGCAGTTTATTATCAGAGAACACTGAAGCTTTCTTT.